This TCR beta chain was identified during a study of response to subunit inactivated influenza vaccine. Overall study findings and caveats: New T cells are recruited in small numbers by each seasonal influenza vaccination, according to the authors' suggestion.

Germline V lookup: CDR1 MNHGY, CDR2 SVAAGI. The length of the CDR3 is 20 residues. V was cut by 0 bases and J by 2 bases, with 25 bases left in between. This clonotype was detected a few times. Its antigen is still unknown. TCRdb called the RT-PCR reads again in MiXCR, with one record for every CDR3 protein. The data show hundreds of thousands of distinct CDR3 sequences, with about 17% seen just once and roughly 3% held by the top ten. The rearrangement links TRBV6-9 to TRBJ2-5; D call uncertain. Sequences were derived from CD4+ T cells sorted from PBMCs, sampled 23 to 25 months after vaccination. This TCR was sampled from a man between 45 and 75 years old who received an inactivated influenza vaccine. In DNA form, the CDR3 reads TGTGCCAGCAGTTATTCGACTCCTCGCAGCGACAAAAAACTACAAGAGACCCAGTACTTC. This codes for CASSYSTPRSDKKLQETQYF.